The 8 T cell receptor beta chains given below trace back to one sample, sequenced in a study of siplizumab effects on memory and regulatory T cells. Libraries were prepared by immunoSEQ multiplex PCR; TCRdb keeps only in-frame clonotypes and omits some of them. This repertoire shows roughly 92,000 clones, roughly 94% found once; its top ten account for about 1.2%. Material: non-Treg CD4+ T cells sorted from blood. These receptors were obtained from a human donor in good health.

The chain couples TRBV5-1 to TRBJ2-6; D is perhaps TRBD1 (5 bases). CDR3 length: 18 amino acids. Germline-derived CDR1 and CDR2 are SGHRS and YFSETQ. With 4 bases removed from V and 3 bases from J, the gap between germline ends came to 20 bases. The chain's CDR3 is CASSAGWARGGGANVLTF. The DNA for the CDR3 is TGCGCCAGCAGCGCTGGCTGGGCTAGGGGCGGTGGGGCCAACGTCCTGACTTTC.

V and J are TRBV6-1 and TRBJ1-2, with 10 bases identical to TRBD1. This CDR3 region has 15 residues. From germline, CDR1 is MNHNS and CDR2 SASEGT. J was trimmed by 2 bases and V by 6 bases; bases with no gene match: 6. CDR3 sequence (DNA): TGTGCCAGCAGGGGGACAGGGGAGACAAACTATGGCTACACCTTC. Protein sequence: CASRGTGETNYGYTF.

The chain combines TRBV27 with TRBJ2-7; possible D gene TRBD1, 5 bases. The V gene's germline CDR1 is MNHEY and CDR2 SMNVEV (reference sequence). The CDR3 is 14 residues long. V was clipped by 4 bases and J by 0 bases, with 10 bases between them. The CDR3: CASSSLTASYEQYF. Here the CDR3 DNA reads TGTGCCAGCAGTTCGTTGACAGCCTCCTACGAGCAGTACTTC.

J is TRBJ2-7 and V is TRBV2; D possibly uses TRBD1 or TRBD2 (5 bases each). V shed 7 bases and J shed 5 bases, with 30 bases lying between them. The CDR3 runs 18 residues. Germline values: CDR1 SNHLY, CDR2 FYNNEI. The CDR3 DNA reads TGTGCCAGCACCGAAGAGCCTCCGGGACGGACTTTTCGTGACGAGCAGTACTTC. Amino acids: CASTEEPPGRTFRDEQYF. Full variable domain (remainder filled in from reference TRBV2 and TRBJ2-7): EPEVTQTPSHQVTQMGQEVILRCVPISNHLYFYWYRQILGQKVEFLVSFYNNEISEKSEIFDDQFSVERPDGSNFTLKIRSTKLEDSAMYFCASTEEPPGRTFRDEQYFGPGTRLTVT.

The chain has TRBV29-1 and TRBJ2-5; D gene uncertain. The CDR3 sequence is 13 residues long. V lost 2 bases and J lost 5, with 12 bases in between. Per germline, CDR1 SQVTM and CDR2 ANQGSEA. For the CDR3, the DNA is TGCAGCGTTGAAACCTCCGCCCTTGAGACCCAGTACTTC. It codes for CSVETSALETQYF.

V gene TRBV27 combines with J gene TRBJ2-2; 11 bases line up with TRBD2. Germline assignment: CDR1 MNHEY and CDR2 SMNVEV (reference sequence). The CDR3 totals 16 residues. The ends lost 7 bases at V and 3 bases at J; junction bases unmatched: 7. In nucleotides, the CDR3 is TGTGCCAGCAATACCGGGACTAGCGGATACACCGGGGAGCTGTTTTTT. Translated, it gives CASNTGTSGYTGELFF.

This chain joins TRBV5-1 and TRBJ2-7; the D gene is possibly TRBD2 (5 bases). Trimming pared 3 bases from V and 5 bases from J, leaving 21 bases between. Germline V gives CDR1 SGHRS, CDR2 YFSETQ. The CDR3 loop spans 16 amino acids. The DNA for the CDR3 is TGCGCCAGCAGCTCCCCGACCCATTGGGGAGTGCACGAGCAGTACTTC. Protein: CASSSPTHWGVHEQYF.

This chain connects TRBV7-2 to TRBJ2-5; 8 positions agree with TRBD2. Losses at the gene ends were 2 bases for V and 2 bases for J; bases not matched to a gene: 10. CDR3 length equals 17 residues. From germline, CDR1 is SGHTA and CDR2 FQGNSA. CDR3 nucleotides: TGTGCCAGCAGCTTATCTAGCGGGCTAAGGGGGCAAGAGACCCAGTACTTC. Protein sequence: CASSLSSGLRGQETQYF.